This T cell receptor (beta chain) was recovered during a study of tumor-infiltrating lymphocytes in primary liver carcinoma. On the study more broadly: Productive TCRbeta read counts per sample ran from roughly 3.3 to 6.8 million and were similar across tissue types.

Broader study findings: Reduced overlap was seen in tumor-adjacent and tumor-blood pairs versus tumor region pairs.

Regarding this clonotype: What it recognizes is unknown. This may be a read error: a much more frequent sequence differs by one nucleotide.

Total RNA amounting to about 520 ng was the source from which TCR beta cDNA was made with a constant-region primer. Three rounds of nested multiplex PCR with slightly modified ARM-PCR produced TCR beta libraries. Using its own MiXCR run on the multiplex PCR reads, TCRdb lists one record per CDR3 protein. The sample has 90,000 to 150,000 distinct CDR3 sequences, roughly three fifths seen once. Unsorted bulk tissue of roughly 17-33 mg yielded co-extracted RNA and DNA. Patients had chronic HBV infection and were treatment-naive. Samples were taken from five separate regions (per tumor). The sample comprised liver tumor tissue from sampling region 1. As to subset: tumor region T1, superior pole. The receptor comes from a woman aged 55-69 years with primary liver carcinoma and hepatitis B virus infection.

The CDR3 reads CASRQTTHRVETQYF. Here the CDR3 DNA reads TGTGCCAGCAGACAAACAACGCACAGGGTGGAGACCCAGTACTTC. The V call is TRBV6-6, the J call TRBJ2-5; D is perhaps TRBD1 (6 bases). The CDR3 sequence is 15 residues long. Per germline, CDR1 MNHNY and CDR2 SVGAGI (reference sequence). The germline V and J ends were trimmed by 6 bases and 5 bases, with 19 bases remaining between them.